A selection of T cell receptor beta chains follows, all from one sample in a study of cytomegalovirus exposure and HLA in healthy donors. The table came from immunoSEQ multiplex PCR; TCRdb's copy has only in-frame clones and leaves some out. In the table there are more than 130,000 clones, about 70% of which are singletons. Sequenced: PBMCs. These TCRs come from a man between 18 and 29 years old in good health and CMV-seronegative. The conserved cysteine and the conserved F or W are not part of the CDR3 here.

TRBJ1-6 | TRBV7-9 | ASSSTGLNSPLH
TRBJ1-5 | TRBV6-6 | ASREPGQGAFQPQH
TRBJ2-2 | TRBV11-2 | ASSRWGQGNTGELF
. | TRBV6-1 | ASSQEKELAYEQY
TRBJ2-7 | TRBV7-9 | ASRSRRLLAGGTYEQY
TRBJ1-2 | TRBV18 | ASSPPNQGEGGYT
TRBJ1-6 | TRBV30 | AWSRGQLDSPLH
TRBJ2-1 | TRBV6-1 | ASSWQKFYNEQF
TRBJ1-5 | TRBV19 | ASSETGGNQPQH
TRBJ1-4 | TRBV7-9 | ASSLESTGNEKLF
TRBJ2-7 | TRBV6-5 | ASSRARSYEQY
TRBJ2-7 | TRBV5-6 | ASSSNRDRAYEQY
TRBJ1-5 | TRBV2 | ASSGQGHSNQPQH
TRBJ2-2 | TRBV11-3 | ASSLSTGPPNTGELF
TRBJ2-5 | TRBV2 | AIKDSYQETQY
TRBJ2-3 | TRBV5-6 | ASSPSPILAGGPDTQY
TRBJ2-7 | TRBV19 | ASSDYRVSYEQY
TRBJ1-5 | TRBV27 | ASSLGGRGQPQH
TRBJ1-2 | TRBV5-4 | ASSLERGGYGYT
TRBJ2-5 | TRBV5-1 | ASSLGVTGLAGETQY
TRBJ2-7 | TRBV11-2 | ASSPRLSYEQY
TRBJ2-5 | TRBV21-1 | ASSKRRDRQQETQY
TRBJ1-5 | TRBV9 | ASSVAGQVNQPQH
TRBJ2-2 | TRBV2 | ASRGTSGRAGELF
TRBJ2-5 | TRBV11-2 | ASSLDLDGEETQY
. | TRBV15 | ATSTRRAGGYEQY
TRBJ1-6 | TRBV5-6 | ASSLGSLYNSPLH
TRBJ2-7 | TRBV28 | ASRSEGGRVLYEQY
TRBJ2-3 | TRBV6-4 | ASSDPVGLATDTQY
TRBJ1-2 | TRBV5-1 | ASSPGQGALNYGYT
TRBJ1-2 | TRBV13 | ASSLLQGNYGYT
TRBJ1-4 | TRBV29-1 | SVTGGEKLF
TRBJ1-2 | TRBV25-1 | ASSEYGQGTVGYT
TRBJ2-3 | TRBV11-3 | ASRRTSGDTDTQY
TRBJ2-7 | TRBV5-1 | ASSLAREYEQY
TRBJ2-7 | TRBV4-1 | ASSQMTGAYEQY
TRBJ2-1 | TRBV7-6 | ASSLASREGEQF
TRBJ1-2 | TRBV4-1 | ASSPGRGLRDYGYT
TRBJ2-3 | TRBV18 | ASSPRTQGVTDTQY
TRBJ1-2 | TRBV30 | AWTKGAYGYT
TRBJ2-7 | TRBV2 | ASTKQGADYEQY
TRBJ2-1 | TRBV28 | ASSPSVASGAKDEQF